One sample yielded the 5 T cell receptor beta chains listed below, sequenced in a study of neurological immune-mediated disorders. TCRdb re-derived calls from the 5' RACE reads in MiXCR, one entry per CDR3 protein. Of about 27,000 distinct CDR3 sequences listed, over 3% are singletons. What was sequenced was PBMCs. These receptors were taken from a woman aged 30 to 39 with multiple sclerosis.

This clonotype was observed many times. The chain uses TRBV29-1 and TRBJ2-7; D may be TRBD1 or TRBD2 (6 bases each). The CDR3 totals 15 residues. Trimming removed 1 base at V and 0 bases at J, with 13 bases between. CDR1 is SQVTM and CDR2 is ANQGSEA in the germline V gene. The CDR3: CSVEGLGGVSYEQYF. For the CDR3, the DNA is TGCAGCGTTGAAGGTCTCGGGGGCGTCTCCTACGAGCAGTACTTC.

This clonotype appeared many times. V is TRBV2 and J is TRBJ1-1, with D hard to call. CDR3 length equals 13 residues. In germline, CDR1 is SNHLY, CDR2 FYNNEI. V was clipped by 6 bases and J by 4 bases, with 12 bases between them. CDR3 amino acids: CASRLQESTEAFF. The CDR3 DNA is TGTGCCAGCAGACTTCAGGAGAGCACTGAAGCTTTCTTT.

This clonotype was detected many times. This chain links TRBV6-5 with TRBJ2-7; the D gene is possibly TRBD1 (6 bases). The CDR3 has 12 amino acids. In germline, CDR1 is MNHEY, CDR2 SVGAGI. Here the CDR3 DNA reads TGTGCTACGGGCAGGGGAGACTACGAGCAGTACTTC. Its protein product is CATGRGDYEQYF.

This clonotype was recorded at least ten times. This sequence joins TRBV28 and TRBJ2-1; D uncertain. The V gene lost 6 bases and the J gene lost 4 bases, with 19 bases spanning the gap. Germline V lookup: CDR1 MDHEN, CDR2 SYDVKM. CDR3 length: 16 residues. The CDR3 spells CASRYLRSERYNEQFF. In DNA form, the CDR3 reads TGTGCCAGCAGGTATTTAAGATCGGAGAGATACAATGAGCAGTTCTTC.

At least ten counts were recorded for this clonotype. The rearrangement links TRBV6-2 or TRBV6-3 to TRBJ2-5; D possibly corresponds to TRBD1 (6 bases). Deletions cut 2 bases from V and 2 bases from J, with 12 bases between. Germline CDR1 MNHEY, CDR2 SVGEGT. The CDR3 totals 15 residues. The CDR3 DNA reads TGTGCCAGCAGTTACCTGGGGACACTTCAAGAGACCCAGTACTTC. The encoded protein is CASSYLGTLQETQYF.